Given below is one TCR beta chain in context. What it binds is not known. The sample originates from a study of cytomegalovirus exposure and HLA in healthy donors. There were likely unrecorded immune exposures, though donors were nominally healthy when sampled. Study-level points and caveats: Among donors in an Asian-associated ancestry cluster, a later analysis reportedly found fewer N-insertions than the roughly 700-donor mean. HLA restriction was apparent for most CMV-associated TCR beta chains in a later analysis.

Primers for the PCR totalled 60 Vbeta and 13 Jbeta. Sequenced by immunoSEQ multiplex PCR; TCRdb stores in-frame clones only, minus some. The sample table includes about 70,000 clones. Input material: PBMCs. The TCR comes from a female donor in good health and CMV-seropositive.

CDR3 coding DNA: TGTGCCAGCAGCCTGAGACAGGGGGTAAACTATGGCTACACCTTC. Protein: CASSLRQGVNYGYTF. V gene TRBV9 combines with J gene TRBJ1-2; 9 positions match TRBD1. The CDR3 length is 15 residues. J lost 2 bases, V lost 4 bases, and 6 bases had no gene match. Germline V gives CDR1 SGDLS, CDR2 YYNGEE.